Below are 15 T cell receptor beta chains sequenced from a single sample in a study of cytomegalovirus exposure and HLA in healthy donors. The study ran its PCR with 60 Vbeta and 13 Jbeta primers. Profiling relied on immunoSEQ multiplex PCR, and the TCRdb table lists in-frame clones only, not all of them. This table has about 100,000 clones, more than 65% appearing once. Sequenced sample: PBMCs. Every receptor here comes from a woman aged 18-30 years in good health and CMV-seronegative.

V is TRBV13 and J is TRBJ1-2; D gene uncertain. This CDR3 has 12 amino acids. Germline assignment: CDR1 PRHDT and CDR2 FYEKMQ (reference sequence). V was cut by 1 base and J by 6 bases, with 6 bases left in between. CDR3 sequence (DNA): TGTGCCAGCAGCTTAGCGGCGGATGGCTACACCTTC. It translates to CASSLAADGYTF.

J is TRBJ1-4 and V is TRBV7-2; possibly TRBD1 for D (5 bases). Between the trimmed V and J ends, which lost 1 base and 7 bases, there was a span of 10 bases. Looked up from germline, CDR1 is SGHTA and CDR2 is FQGNSA. CDR3 length: 14 residues. In nucleotides, the CDR3 is TGTGCCAGCAGCTTAGGGGGCGTTGGTGAAAAACTGTTTTTT. Protein product: CASSLGGVGEKLFF.

The V and J genes are TRBV28 and TRBJ1-6; TRBD1 aligns across 8 bases. Germline-derived CDR1 and CDR2 are MDHEN and SYDVKM. The length of the CDR3 is 17 residues. The J segment lost 7 bases and the V segment lost 4 bases, leaving 12 bases of the junction unmatched. CDR3 nucleotides: TGTGCCAGCAGTTACACCCGGGACAGGAGACCCAATTCACCCCTCCACTTT. Translation gives CASSYTRDRRPNSPLHF.

In its sample, this clone was seen once. CDR3: CASSSRGLAGQETQYF. The CDR3 DNA reads TGTGCCAGCAGCTCAAGAGGACTAGCGGGGCAAGAGACCCAGTACTTC. The chain recombines TRBV7-8 with TRBJ2-5, with 12 positions matching TRBD2. Germline loops: CDR1 SGHVS, CDR2 FQNEAQ. The CDR3 runs to 16 residues. The J segment lost 2 bases and the V segment lost 4 bases, leaving 5 bases of the junction unmatched.

This rearrangement joins TRBV15 to TRBJ2-7; 7 bases match TRBD1. The CDR3 runs to 16 residues. Trimming removed 0 bases from V and 2 bases from J; junction bases left unmatched: 7. CDR1 is LNHNV, CDR2 YYDKDF, per germline (reference sequence). CDR3 amino acids: CATSRDLAGGPYEQYF. The CDR3 bases are TGTGCCACCAGCAGAGATCTGGCAGGGGGTCCCTACGAGCAGTACTTC.

The chain has TRBV28 and TRBJ2-1, with 8 bases aligning to TRBD2. The CDR3 is 15 amino acids. The J segment lost 6 bases and the V segment lost 3 bases, leaving 7 bases of the junction unmatched. Germline assignment: CDR1 MDHEN and CDR2 SYDVKM. CDR3 protein: CASSLTSAGRNEQFF. The DNA for the CDR3 is TGTGCCAGCAGTTTGACTAGCGCCGGGCGCAATGAGCAGTTCTTC.

This chain joins TRBV29-1 and TRBJ2-7, with D unresolved. CDR1 is SQVTM, CDR2 ANQGSEA, per germline. There are 12 residues in the CDR3. The V end was cut by 4 bases, the J end by 4 bases, with 11 bases between. This chain's CDR3 is CSVGSGGYEQYF. The CDR3 bases are TGCAGCGTTGGAAGTGGCGGTTACGAGCAGTACTTC.

This sequence joins TRBV5-6 and TRBJ1-2; D gene uncertain. The CDR3 runs 15 residues. Between the trimmed V and J ends, which lost 4 bases and 3 bases, there was a span of 16 bases. The germline V gene encodes CDR1 SGHDT and CDR2 YYEEEE. In DNA, the CDR3 is TGTGCCAGCAGCCAAGATGGCTCCCGCTACTATGGCTACACCTTC. Its protein is CASSQDGSRYYGYTF.

The chain is built from TRBV5-1 and TRBJ1-1, with TRBD1 identical over 7 bases. With V trimmed by 0 bases and J by 6 bases, 8 bases remained unmatched. This CDR3 comprises 15 residues. Germline assignment: CDR1 SGHRS and CDR2 YFSETQ. The CDR3 nucleotides are TGCGCCAGCAGCTTGGAGGGGGCCAGGGCCTCTGAAGCTTTCTTT. Translating it yields CASSLEGARASEAFF.

The rearrangement uses TRBV5-6 and TRBJ2-3, with a tentative D call TRBD2 (7 bases). Germline V gene sequence: CDR1 SGHDT, CDR2 YYEEEE. This CDR3 region has 15 residues. Deletions cut 6 bases from V and 1 base from J, with 15 bases between. The CDR3 sequence: CASTAIGGGTDTQYF. DNA for the CDR3: TGTGCCAGCACCGCAATAGGGGGGGGCACAGATACGCAGTATTTT.

The V gene is TRBV7-3, the J gene TRBJ1-1; 7 nucleotides agree with TRBD1. CDR1 is SGHTA and CDR2 is FQGTGA in the germline V gene. Germline trimming cut 2 bases from V and 8 bases from J; bases unmatched to any gene: 2. This CDR3 spans 12 amino acids. DNA of the CDR3: TGTGCCAGCAGCTTAGAGGACAGGGAAGCTTTCTTT. This gives the protein CASSLEDREAFF.

The gene calls are TRBV28 and TRBJ1-2, with TRBD1 matching 7 bases. Germline loops: CDR1 MDHEN, CDR2 SYDVKM. Trimming cost V 5 bases and J 4 bases; bases outside gene matches: 10. The CDR3 covers 15 residues. Here the CDR3 reads CASSTSGTASYGYTF. The DNA of the CDR3 is TGTGCCAGCAGTACGTCCGGGACAGCTTCCTATGGCTACACCTTC.

The chain is built from TRBV4-3 and TRBJ2-5; D not resolved. The ends were cut back, 0 bases at V and 11 bases at J, with 13 bases in the middle. The CDR3 length is 13 residues. Germline loops: CDR1 LGHNA, CDR2 YSLEER. CDR3 sequence (DNA): TGCGCCAGCAGCCAAGATCTCGCTATGAAGCAGTACTTC. This encodes CASSQDLAMKQYF.

This clone was seen a few times. The chain employs TRBV7-3 and TRBJ1-6; 9 nucleotides match TRBD1. The trim removed 3 bases at V and 8 bases at J, leaving 2 bases unmatched. Germline lookup yields CDR1 SGHTA and CDR2 FQGTGA. The CDR3 length is 14 residues. The CDR3 bases are TGTGCCAGCAGCTTGGGACAGGGTTATTCACCCCTCCACTTT. This gives the protein CASSLGQGYSPLHF. Full variable domain (missing parts from reference TRBV7-3 and TRBJ1-6): GAGVSQTPSNKVTEKGKYVELRCDPISGHTALYWYRQSLGQGPEFLIYFQGTGAADDSGLPNDRFFAVRPEGSVSTLKIQRTERGDSAVYLCASSLGQGYSPLHFGNGTRLTVT.

V and J are TRBV5-8 and TRBJ1-5, with TRBD1 matching over 8 bases. Looked up from germline, CDR1 is SGHTS and CDR2 is YDEGEE. CDR3 length equals 16 residues. The ends lost 2 bases at V and 4 bases at J; junction bases unmatched: 8. For the CDR3, the DNA is TGTGCCAGCAGCTTAGGGACAGGCTGGCGGAATCAGCCCCAGCATTTT. Translation: CASSLGTGWRNQPQHF.